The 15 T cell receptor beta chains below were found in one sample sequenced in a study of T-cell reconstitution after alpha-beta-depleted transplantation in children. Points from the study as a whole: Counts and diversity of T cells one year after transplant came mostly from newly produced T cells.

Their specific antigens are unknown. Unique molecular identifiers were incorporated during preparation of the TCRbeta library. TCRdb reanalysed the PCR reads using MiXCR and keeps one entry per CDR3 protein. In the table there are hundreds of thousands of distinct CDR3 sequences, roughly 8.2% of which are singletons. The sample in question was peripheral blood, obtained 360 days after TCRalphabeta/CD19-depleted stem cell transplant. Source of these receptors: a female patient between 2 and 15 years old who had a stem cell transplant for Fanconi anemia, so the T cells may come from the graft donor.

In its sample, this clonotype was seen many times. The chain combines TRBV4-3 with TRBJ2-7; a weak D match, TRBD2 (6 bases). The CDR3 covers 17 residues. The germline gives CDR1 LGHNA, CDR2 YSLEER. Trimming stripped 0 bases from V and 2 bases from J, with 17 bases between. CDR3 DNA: TGCGCCAGCAGCCAAGAATGGACGAGGACTACCACCTACGAGCAGTACTTC. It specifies CASSQEWTRTTTYEQYF.

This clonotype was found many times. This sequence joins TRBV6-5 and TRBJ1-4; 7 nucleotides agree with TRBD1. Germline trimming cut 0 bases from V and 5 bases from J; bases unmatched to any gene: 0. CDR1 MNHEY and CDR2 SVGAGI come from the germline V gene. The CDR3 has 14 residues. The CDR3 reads CASSYSTGNEKLFF. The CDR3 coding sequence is TGTGCCAGCAGTTACTCGACAGGGAATGAAAAACTGTTTTTT.

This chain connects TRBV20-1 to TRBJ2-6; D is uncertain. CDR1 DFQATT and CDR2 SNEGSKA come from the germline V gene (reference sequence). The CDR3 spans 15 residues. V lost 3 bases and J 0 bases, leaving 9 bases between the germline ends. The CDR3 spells CSASPTSSGANVLTF. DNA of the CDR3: TGCAGTGCTAGCCCTACCAGCTCTGGGGCCAACGTCCTGACTTTC.

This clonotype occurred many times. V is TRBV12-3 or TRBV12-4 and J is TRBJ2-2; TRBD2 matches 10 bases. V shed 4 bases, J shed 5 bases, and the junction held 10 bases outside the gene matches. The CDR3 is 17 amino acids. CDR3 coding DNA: TGTGCCAGCAGTTGGGAATCCAGCGGGAGGGTGACCGGGGAGCTGTTTTTT. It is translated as CASSWESSGRVTGELFF.

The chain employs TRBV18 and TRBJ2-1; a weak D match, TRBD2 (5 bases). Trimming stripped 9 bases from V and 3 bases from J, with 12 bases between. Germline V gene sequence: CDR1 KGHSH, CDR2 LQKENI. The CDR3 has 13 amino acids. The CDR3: CASLRGSYNEQFF. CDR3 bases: TGTGCCAGTCTACGGGGTAGCTACAATGAGCAGTTCTTC.

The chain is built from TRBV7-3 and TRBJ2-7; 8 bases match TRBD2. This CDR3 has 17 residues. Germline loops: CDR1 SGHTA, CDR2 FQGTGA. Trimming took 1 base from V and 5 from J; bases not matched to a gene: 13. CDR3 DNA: TGTGCCAGCAGCTTAATCTCCCCAAATAGCGGGGCACACGAGCAGTACTTC. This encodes CASSLISPNSGAHEQYF.

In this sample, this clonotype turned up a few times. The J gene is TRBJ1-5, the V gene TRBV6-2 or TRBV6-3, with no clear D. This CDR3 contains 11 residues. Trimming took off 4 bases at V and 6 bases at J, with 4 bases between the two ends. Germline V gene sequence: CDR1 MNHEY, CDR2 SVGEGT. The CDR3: CASSSGQPQHF. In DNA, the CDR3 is TGTGCCAGCAGTTCGGGTCAGCCCCAGCATTTT.

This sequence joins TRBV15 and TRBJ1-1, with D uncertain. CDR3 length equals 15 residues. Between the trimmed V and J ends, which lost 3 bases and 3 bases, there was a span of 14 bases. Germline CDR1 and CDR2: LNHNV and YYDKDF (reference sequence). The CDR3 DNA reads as TGTGCCACCAGCAGGGACCGGAGCCCCTACACTGAAGCTTTCTTT. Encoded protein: CATSRDRSPYTEAFF. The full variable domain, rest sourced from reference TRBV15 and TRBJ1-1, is DAMVIQNPRYQVTQFGKPVTLSCSQTLNHNVMYWYQQKSSQAPKLLFHYYDKDFNNEADTPDNFQSRRPNTSFCFLDIRSPGLGDTAMYLCATSRDRSPYTEAFFGQGTRLTVV.

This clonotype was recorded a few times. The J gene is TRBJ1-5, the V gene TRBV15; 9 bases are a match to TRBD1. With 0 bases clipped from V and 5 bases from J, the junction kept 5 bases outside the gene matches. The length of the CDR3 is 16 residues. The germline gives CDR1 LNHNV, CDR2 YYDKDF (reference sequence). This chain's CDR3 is CATSRDSGTGYQPQHF. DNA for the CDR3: TGTGCCACCAGCAGAGATTCCGGGACAGGGTATCAGCCCCAGCATTTT.

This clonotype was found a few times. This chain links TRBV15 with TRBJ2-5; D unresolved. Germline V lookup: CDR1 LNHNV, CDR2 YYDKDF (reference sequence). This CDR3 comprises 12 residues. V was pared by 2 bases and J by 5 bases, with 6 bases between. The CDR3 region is CATSRPSETQYF. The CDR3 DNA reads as TGTGCCACCAGCAGACCCTCCGAGACCCAGTACTTC.

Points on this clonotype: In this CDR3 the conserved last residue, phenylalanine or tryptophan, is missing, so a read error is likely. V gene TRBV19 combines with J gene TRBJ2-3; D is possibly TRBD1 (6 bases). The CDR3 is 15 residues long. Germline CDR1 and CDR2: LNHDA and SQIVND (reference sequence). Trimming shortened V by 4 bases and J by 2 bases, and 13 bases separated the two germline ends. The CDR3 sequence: CASSKTGEITDTQYS. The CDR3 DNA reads TGTGCCAGTAGTAAGACAGGTGAAATCACAGATACGCAGTATTCT.

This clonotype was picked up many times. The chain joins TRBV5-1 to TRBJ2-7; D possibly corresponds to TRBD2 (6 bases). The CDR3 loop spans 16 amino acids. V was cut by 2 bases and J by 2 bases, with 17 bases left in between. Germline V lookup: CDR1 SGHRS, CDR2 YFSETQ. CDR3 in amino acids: CASSFLSGEYTYEQYF. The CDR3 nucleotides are TGCGCCAGCAGCTTCTTATCGGGGGAGTATACCTACGAGCAGTACTTC.

The CDR3 DNA reads TGCGCCAGCAGCCAGGCTGACAGGGCCAGCGGGGGCTACACCTTC. It encodes CASSQADRASGGYTF. V usage is TRBV4-1 and J usage is TRBJ1-2; 7 bases agree with TRBD1. In germline, CDR1 is MGHRA, CDR2 YSYEKL. V trimming: 3 bases; J trimming: 8 bases; junction bases outside the gene matches: 12. The CDR3 runs to 15 residues.

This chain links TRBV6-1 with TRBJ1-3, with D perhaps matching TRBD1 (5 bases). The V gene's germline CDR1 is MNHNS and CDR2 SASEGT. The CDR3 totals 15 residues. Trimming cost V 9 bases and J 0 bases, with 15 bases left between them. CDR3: CASTPGPLSGNTIYF. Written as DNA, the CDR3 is TGTGCCAGTACGCCGGGACCCCTCTCTGGAAACACCATATATTTT.

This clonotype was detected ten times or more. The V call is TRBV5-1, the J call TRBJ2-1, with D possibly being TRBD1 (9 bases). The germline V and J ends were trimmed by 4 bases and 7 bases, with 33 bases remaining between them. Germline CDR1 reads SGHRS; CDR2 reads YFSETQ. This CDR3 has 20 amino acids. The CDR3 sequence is CASSIPGQGHITGGYNEQFF. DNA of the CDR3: TGCGCCAGCAGCATACCGGGACAGGGACACATAACGGGAGGGTATAATGAGCAGTTCTTC.